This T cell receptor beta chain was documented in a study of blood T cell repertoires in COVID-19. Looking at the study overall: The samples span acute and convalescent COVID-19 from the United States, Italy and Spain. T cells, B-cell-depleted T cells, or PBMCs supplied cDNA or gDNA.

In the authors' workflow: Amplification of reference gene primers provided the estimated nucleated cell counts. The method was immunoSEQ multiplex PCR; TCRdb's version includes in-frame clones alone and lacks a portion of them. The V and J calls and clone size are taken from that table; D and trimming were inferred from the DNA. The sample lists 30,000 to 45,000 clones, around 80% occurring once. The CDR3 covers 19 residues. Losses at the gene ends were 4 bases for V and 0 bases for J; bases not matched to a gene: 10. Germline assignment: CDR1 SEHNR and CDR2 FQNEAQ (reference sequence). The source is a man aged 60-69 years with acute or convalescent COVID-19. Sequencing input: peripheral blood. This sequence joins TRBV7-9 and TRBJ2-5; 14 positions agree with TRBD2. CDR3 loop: CASSSGRTSGRRYQETQYF. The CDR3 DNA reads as TGTGCCAGCAGCTCAGGCAGGACTAGCGGGAGGCGGTACCAAGAGACCCAGTACTTC. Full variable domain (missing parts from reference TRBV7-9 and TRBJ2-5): DTGVSQNPRHKITKRGQNVTFRCDPISEHNRLYWYRQTLGQGPEFLTYFQNEAQLEKSRLLSDRFSAERPKGSFSTLEIQRTEQGDSAMYLCASSSGRTSGRRYQETQYFGPGTRLLVL.